This TCR beta chain is drawn from a study of cytotoxic CD8 clonotypes in ibrutinib-treated CLL (dated by TCRdb to about 2021). Concerning the study at large: In this cohort, 15 or so patients were treatment-naive and roughly ten were relapsed/refractory, while about 17 had unmutated IGHV. Samples at response were collected after a median of about 12 months of treatment, with a range of roughly 6 to 40 months. Partial responses were observed in about 25 patients and complete responses in 2; after a median follow-up of 68 months, remission was maintained in 15 or so patients and progression was observed in about twelve. An average of roughly 250,000 productive templates and approximately 91,000 productive rearrangements was obtained per sample. Cryopreserved peripheral blood mononuclear cells were obtained prior to treatment, at the time of response, and at either disease progression or sustained remission. Every remission and progressive disease sample was obtained while ibrutinib was still being received by the patients. Longitudinal samples were available for about 30% of the 86 trial participants. Study-level results and caveats: Sampling times were not matched between patients in sustained remission and patients whose disease was progressing, and lymph node repertoires were not examined. At baseline, clonality was higher than in age-matched healthy donors and showed a strong correlation with circulating CD8+ T-cell counts. Public clonotypes were rare and either shrank or stayed stable during treatment, and the rise in clonality at ibrutinib response reflected expansion of private clonotypes. Clonality rose at ibrutinib response, remained stable during sustained remission, and dropped back toward baseline at progression.

Taken from the germline V gene (reference sequence), the CDR1 and CDR2 loops are SGHKS and YYEKEE. The CDR3 goes from the cysteine to the phenylalanine over 15 residues. The entry retains the CDR3 DNA only, 45 bases that are in frame from base 1. At the junction V is shortened by 0 bases and J by 4 bases, with 13 bases in between. For TCR beta library preparation, 2 to 2.5 micrograms of genomic DNA were isolated from cryopreserved PBMCs. Longitudinal blood samples from CLL patients on ibrutinib monotherapy were analyzed using high-throughput TCR beta sequencing. The patients took part in an open-label, single-center phase 2 trial of ibrutinib monotherapy. A MiSeq instrument was used for deep resolution sequencing, which targeted depths ranging from 1 in 1 million up to 1 in 200,000 T cells, with coverage averaging 10x for each clonotype. TCR beta libraries were generated with the immunoSEQ hsTCRB Kit. The paper's processing steps were these. The data were analyzed with ImmunoSEQ Analyzer and ImmunoSEQ Data Assistant, and V, D and J gene assignments followed IMGT definitions. Clonality, with values ranging from 0 to 1, was calculated as one minus the normalized Shannon entropy of productive rearrangement frequencies. Only overrepresented clonotypes making up at least 0.05% of each patient's repertoire were included in the public clonotype analysis. Some 13 age-matched healthy donor repertoires from immuneACCESS served as clonality controls. The source is immuneACCESS, and TCRdb retained only in-frame sequences with V and J called. Part of the clones is not carried over; for the studies checked, unresolved V genes explain less than half of this, and the remainder is unexplained. Clone size and V and J calls were adopted from that table, with D and trimming inferred from the DNA. The sample data list fewer than 400,000 clones, and about 64% of these were observed just once. About 5.9% of the sample is taken by the ten largest.

Comments on this clone: Its recognized antigen is unknown. No base-level quality is on record; no much larger clone is a single base apart.

This receptor was identified in a human donor with chronic lymphocytic leukemia. The sequence is built from TRBV5-5 and TRBJ1-1; the D gene remains uncertain. Sequenced here: PBMCs, sampled after 36 months of ibrutinib treatment. The CDR3 reads CASSLARYLGTEAFF. The DNA reads as follows: TGTGCCAGCAGCTTGGCCCGATATCTAGGCACTGAAGCTTTCTTT.